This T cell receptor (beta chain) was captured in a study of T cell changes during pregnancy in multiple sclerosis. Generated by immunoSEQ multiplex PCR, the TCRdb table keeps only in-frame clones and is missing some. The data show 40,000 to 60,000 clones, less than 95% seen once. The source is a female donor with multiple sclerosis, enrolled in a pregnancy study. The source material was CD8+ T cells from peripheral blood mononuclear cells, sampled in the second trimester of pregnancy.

The CDR3 loop is CASSQELAGGPDNEQFF. Written as DNA, the CDR3 is TGCGCCAGCAGCCAAGAATTAGCGGGGGGGCCTGACAATGAGCAGTTCTTC. V gene TRBV4-3 combines with J gene TRBJ2-1; 11 nucleotides agree with TRBD2. The junction had 6 bases not matched to a gene; V was cut back by 0 bases and J by 5 bases. Germline V lookup: CDR1 LGHNA, CDR2 YSLEER. The CDR3 length is 17 residues.